Shown below are 8 T cell receptor beta chains from a single sample sequenced in a study of cytomegalovirus exposure and HLA in healthy donors. Profiling relied on immunoSEQ multiplex PCR, and the TCRdb table lists in-frame clones only, not all of them. The data contain approximately 280,000 clones, about 86% of them seen just once; the ten biggest clones take up approximately 1%. Sample: PBMCs. The receptors were sampled from a woman younger than 30 in good health and CMV-seronegative.

The chain combines TRBV28 with TRBJ1-6, with TRBD1 matching 8 bases. The trim removed 4 bases at V and 15 bases at J, leaving 2 bases unmatched. Germline V gene data show CDR1 as MDHEN and CDR2 as SYDVKM. This CDR3 contains 11 residues. The CDR3 DNA is TGTGCCAGCAGTTGGGGACAGGACCTCCACTTT. It translates to CASSWGQDLHF.

In its sample, this clone was seen a few times. The junction departs from germline at one end; a sequencing error may be responsible. The rearrangement joins TRBV30 to TRBJ2-3; TRBD1 aligns across 7 bases. The V gene's germline CDR1 is GTSNPN and CDR2 SVGIG (reference sequence). This CDR3 region has 12 residues. The CDR3 nucleotides read TGTGCCTGGAGTTCAGGGACAGATCCATTTGGTTTT. Protein sequence: CAWSSGTDPFGF.

This chain uses TRBV30 with TRBJ2-1, with D perhaps matching TRBD2 (6 bases). CDR3 length equals 15 residues. In germline, CDR1 is GTSNPN, CDR2 SVGIG (reference sequence). V shed 2 bases and J shed 3 bases, with 14 bases lying between them. CDR3 protein: CAWSPPGTGYNEQFF. As DNA, the CDR3 is TGTGCCTGGAGTCCGCCCGGGACTGGCTACAATGAGCAGTTCTTC. The full variable domain, its missing parts supplied by reference TRBV30 and TRBJ2-1, is SQTIHQWPATLVQPVGSPLSLECTVEGTSNPNLYWYRQAAGRGLQLLFYSVGIGQISSEVPQNLSASRPQDRQFILSSKKLLLSDSGFYLCAWSPPGTGYNEQFFGPGTRLTVL.

The chain recombines TRBV4-1 with TRBJ1-2; D gene ambiguous. Germline CDR1 reads MGHRA; CDR2 reads YSYEKL. V was clipped by 4 bases and J by 6 bases, with 15 bases between them. The CDR3 totals 14 residues. Here the CDR3 DNA reads TGCGCCAGCAGCCTAGACTATTACGGGGATGGCTACACCTTC. Translating it yields CASSLDYYGDGYTF.

This rearrangement joins TRBV5-4 to TRBJ2-7, with TRBD2 identical over 13 bases. The CDR3 consists of 15 residues. Germline V gene sequence: CDR1 SGHNT, CDR2 YYREEE (reference sequence). With 4 bases clipped from V and 2 bases from J, the junction kept 3 bases outside the gene matches. The CDR3 here is CASSQLAGGPYEQYF. The CDR3 DNA sequence: TGTGCCAGCAGCCAACTAGCGGGAGGGCCCTACGAGCAGTACTTC.

This sequence joins TRBV7-2 and TRBJ1-1; no clear D. CDR3 length: 14 amino acids. CDR1 and CDR2 (germline): SGHTA, FQGNSA. V was clipped by 1 base and J by 1 base, with 7 bases between them. CDR3 sequence: CASSLEAGNTEAFF. The CDR3 DNA reads TGTGCCAGCAGCTTAGAAGCGGGGAACACTGAAGCTTTCTTT.

The chain has TRBV5-6 and TRBJ2-5, with D perhaps TRBD2 (6 bases). Between the trimmed V and J ends, which lost 3 bases and 5 bases, there was a span of 23 bases. Germline-derived CDR1 and CDR2 are SGHDT and YYEEEE. The CDR3 is 17 amino acids. Written as DNA, the CDR3 is TGTGCCAGCAGCTCCGAAGGTCGAAGCGGGTGGTTGGAGACCCAGTACTTC. Amino acid sequence: CASSSEGRSGWLETQYF.

The rearrangement uses TRBV9 and TRBJ1-5; D gene uncertain. The V end was cut by 4 bases, the J end by 3 bases, with 11 bases between. The CDR3 runs to 14 residues. Germline CDR1 and CDR2: SGDLS and YYNGEE. CDR3 sequence: CASSSTGINQPQHF. CDR3 coding DNA: TGTGCCAGCAGCTCGACGGGAATCAATCAGCCCCAGCATTTT.